The sequence of this T cell receptor beta chain was determined in a study of blood T cell repertoires in COVID-19. Background on the study: Material from acute and convalescent COVID-19 was sourced from the United States, Italy and Spain. Sample material is recorded as cDNA or gDNA derived from T cells, B-cell-depleted T cells, or PBMCs.

The V end lost 2 bases, the J end lost 1 base, and 12 bases lay between the germline ends. This CDR3 is built from 16 residues. The germline gives CDR1 SNHLY, CDR2 FYNNEI. Per the original data handling: Amplification from reference gene primers served as the basis for estimated nucleated cell counts. TCRdb's copy holds only in-frame clones and misses some; the assay was immunoSEQ multiplex PCR. Clone size and the V and J calls come from that table; the DNA yielded D and trimming. The sample includes approximately 290,000 clones, roughly nine tenths of them seen just once. The Seattle site enrolled patients during active infection and followed them longitudinally.

The chain combines TRBV2 with TRBJ1-5; D ambiguous. The sample consisted of peripheral blood. The clonotype originates from a woman in her 30s with COVID-19, enrolled during active disease. The CDR3 loop is CASSEQEVDSNQPQHF. Here the CDR3 DNA reads TGTGCCAGCAGTGAACAGGAGGTGGACAGCAATCAGCCCCAGCATTTT.